These 22 T cell receptor beta chains were sequenced from one sample in a study of CD8 T cells in Susac syndrome. After extraction with the RNeasy kit, roughly 0.5 to 1 ug of the RNA was reverse transcribed using random hexamers. TCRdb reprocessed the immunoSEQ multiplex PCR reads with MiXCR, giving one entry per CDR3 protein. Among 150,000 to 200,000 distinct CDR3 sequences, around nine tenths were seen once, and the ten largest hold about 0.1%. The sequencing sample was made of CD4+ T cells from PBMCs. The source of these receptors is a human donor with Susac syndrome.

The CDR3 DNA reads as TGTGCCAGCAGCCAAGATTCTAGCGGGACCCACTACGAGCAGTACTTC. This sequence encodes CASSQDSSGTHYEQYF. The V and J genes are TRBV4-2 and TRBJ2-7; TRBD2 matches at 9 bases. The CDR3 totals 16 residues. Germline V gene sequence: CDR1 LGHNA, CDR2 YNFKEQ. With 0 bases clipped from V and 3 bases from J, the junction kept 6 bases outside the gene matches.

This rearrangement joins TRBV18 to TRBJ1-1, with D possibly being TRBD1 (5 bases). The V end was cut by 0 bases, the J end by 4 bases, with 9 bases between. In germline, CDR1 is KGHSH, CDR2 LQKENI. The CDR3 is 14 residues long. The CDR3 sequence is CASSPPDRGTEAFF. CDR3 nucleotide sequence: TGTGCCAGCTCACCACCGGATAGGGGCACTGAAGCTTTCTTT.

The J gene is TRBJ1-2, the V gene TRBV20-1; a possible D gene is TRBD1 (5 bases). The CDR3 is made up of 15 amino acids. Trimming pared 3 bases from V and 1 base from J, leaving 15 bases between. Per the germline V gene, CDR1 is DFQATT and CDR2 is SNEGSKA (reference sequence). The CDR3 region has the DNA TGCAGTGCTAGCGGTGGGCAGGGATATAACTATGGCTACACCTTC. This translates into CSASGGQGYNYGYTF.

This chain links TRBV3-1 with TRBJ2-7; D is possibly TRBD2 (6 bases). This CDR3 region has 15 residues. The germline CDR1 and CDR2 sequences are LGHDT and YNNKEL (reference sequence). V was cut by 4 bases and J by 3 bases, with 16 bases left in between. This CDR3 is CASSRTHRLDYEQYF. DNA of the CDR3: TGTGCCAGCAGCCGAACACACAGACTAGACTACGAGCAGTACTTC.

The chain combines TRBV29-1 with TRBJ1-2; no reliable D call. The CDR3 totals 12 residues. V lost 8 bases and J lost 1, with 11 bases in between. The germline V gene encodes CDR1 SQVTM and CDR2 ANQGSEA. CDR3 DNA: TGCAGCTCACTGGACGGTAACTATGGCTACACCTTC. Encoded protein: CSSLDGNYGYTF. The entire variable domain, with the rest obtained from reference TRBV29-1 and TRBJ1-2, is as follows: SAVISQKPSRDICQRGTSLTIQCQVDSQVTMMFWYRQQPGQSLTLIATANQGSEATYESGFVIDKFPISRPNLTFSTLTVSNMSPEDSSIYLCSSLDGNYGYTFGSGTRLTVV.

This sequence joins TRBV5-1 and TRBJ1-4; D unresolved. Germline V gene sequence: CDR1 SGHRS, CDR2 YFSETQ. The V end lost 0 bases, the J end lost 8 bases, and 20 bases lay between the germline ends. The CDR3 covers 17 residues. CDR3 loop: CASSLVPPEALVEKLFF. The CDR3 DNA sequence: TGCGCCAGCAGCTTGGTGCCCCCAGAGGCCTTGGTCGAAAAACTGTTTTTT.

The chain employs TRBV20-1 and TRBJ2-2; D may be TRBD1 (5 bases). The CDR3 contains 14 residues. V lost 6 bases to trimming and J lost 1 base, with 12 bases between them. Germline V gene data show CDR1 as DFQATT and CDR2 as SNEGSKA (reference sequence). CDR3 sequence reads: CSAKPGQNTGELFF. Written as DNA, the CDR3 is TGCAGTGCAAAACCAGGACAGAACACCGGGGAGCTGTTTTTT.

The V call is TRBV19, the J call TRBJ2-3, with TRBD1 matching over 10 bases. The germline gives CDR1 LNHDA, CDR2 SQIVND (reference sequence). The CDR3 contains 16 residues. The trim removed 3 bases at V and 6 bases at J, leaving 9 bases unmatched. The CDR3: CASSIRPGQGKDTQYF. Here the CDR3 DNA reads TGTGCCAGTAGTATTCGACCGGGACAGGGGAAGGATACGCAGTATTTT.

This clonotype was counted once. The genes are TRBV20-1 and TRBJ2-7; 9 bases map to TRBD2. Germline CDR1 and CDR2: DFQATT and SNEGSKA (reference sequence). The length of the CDR3 is 14 residues. The V and J ends lost 4 bases and 3 bases, in that order; junction bases with no gene match: 7. CDR3 sequence (DNA): TGCAGTGCTACGGTAGCGGGAGTGGGCTACGAGCAGTACTTC. Translating gives CSATVAGVGYEQYF.

J is TRBJ1-5 and V is TRBV12-5; D remains ambiguous. Germline V CDR1 and CDR2: LGHNT, FRNRAP. CDR3 length equals 13 residues. V was clipped by 1 base and J by 7 bases, with 8 bases between them. CDR3 amino acids: CASGLESGQPQHF. The CDR3 DNA reads as TGTGCTAGTGGTTTGGAATCGGGACAGCCCCAGCATTTT.

About this clonotype itself: The CDR3 end shows no conserved phenylalanine or tryptophan, and so a read error is likely. The J gene is TRBJ1-5, the V gene TRBV6-5; a possible D gene is TRBD1 (5 bases). Germline V gene sequence: CDR1 MNHEY, CDR2 SVGAGI. The ends were cut back, 8 bases at V and 9 bases at J, with 17 bases in the middle. The CDR3 covers 13 residues. The CDR3 DNA sequence: TGTGCCAGCTCTAGGGGCGACCGGGGGCCCCAGCATTTG. This translates into CASSRGDRGPQHL.

The chain carries TRBV20-1 and TRBJ2-3, with no clear D. V was pared by 0 bases and J by 6 bases, with 7 bases between. This CDR3 comprises 12 residues. Germline-derived CDR1 and CDR2 are DFQATT and SNEGSKA (reference sequence). CDR3 nucleotide sequence: TGCAGTGCTAGAGATATCGGGGATACGCAGTATTTT. As protein: CSARDIGDTQYF.

V gene TRBV3-1 combines with J gene TRBJ2-1; D uncertain. Germline V gene sequence: CDR1 LGHDT, CDR2 YNNKEL (reference sequence). V shed 1 base and J shed 2 bases, with 3 bases lying between them. The CDR3 sequence is 13 residues long. The CDR3 sequence is CASSQAAYNEQFF. Here the CDR3 DNA reads TGTGCCAGCAGCCAAGCGGCCTACAATGAGCAGTTCTTC.

This rearrangement joins TRBV19 to TRBJ2-1, with TRBD2 matching over 10 bases. Trimming removed 6 bases from V and 2 bases from J; junction bases left unmatched: 10. The CDR3 is 17 amino acids. CDR1 and CDR2 (germline): LNHDA, SQIVND (reference sequence). The CDR3 nucleotides are TGTGCCAGTAGCCTCCGGACTAGCGGACGTACCTACAATGAGCAGTTCTTC. Its protein product is CASSLRTSGRTYNEQFF.

The DNA for the CDR3 is TGCAGTGCCCAAGCAAACTCTGGGGCCAACGTCCTGACTTTC. Its translation is CSAQANSGANVLTF. This sequence joins TRBV20-1 and TRBJ2-6; D remains unclear. Germline values: CDR1 DFQATT, CDR2 SNEGSKA (reference sequence). V lost 6 bases and J lost 0, with 9 bases in between. This CDR3 contains 14 residues.

The chain joins TRBV10-3 to TRBJ2-3; 12 nucleotides match TRBD2. The CDR3 has 14 residues. Germline CDR1 is ENHRY and CDR2 is SYGVKD. V was pared by 8 bases and J by 4 bases, with 4 bases of the junction left unmatched. The CDR3 DNA is TGTGCCATCCGGACTAGCGGGAACTCAGATACGCAGTATTTT. It translates to CAIRTSGNSDTQYF.

The gene calls are TRBV6-5 and TRBJ2-3, with 10 positions matching TRBD2. Germline V lookup: CDR1 MNHEY, CDR2 SVGAGI. V was clipped by 0 bases and J by 1 base; unmatched bases: 4. The CDR3 is 17 residues long. The CDR3 loop is CASSYSFLAGGTDTQYF. The CDR3 DNA sequence: TGTGCCAGCAGTTACTCTTTTCTAGCGGGAGGCACAGATACGCAGTATTTT.

J is TRBJ2-7 and V is TRBV27; 9 nucleotides line up with TRBD1. The V gene's germline CDR1 is MNHEY and CDR2 SMNVEV (reference sequence). CDR3 length: 15 residues. V shed 7 bases, J shed 4 bases, and the junction held 11 bases outside the gene matches. CDR3 protein: CASNPFGTGKYEQYF. CDR3 DNA: TGTGCCAGCAACCCTTTCGGGACAGGGAAGTACGAGCAGTACTTC.

V is TRBV4-2 and J is TRBJ1-3; D unclear. Germline values: CDR1 LGHNA, CDR2 YNFKEQ. The length of the CDR3 is 15 residues. Trimming left V 0 bases short and J 0 bases short, with 6 bases between. The CDR3 protein is CASSQDWLSGNTIYF. DNA of the CDR3: TGTGCCAGCAGCCAAGATTGGCTCTCTGGAAACACCATATATTTT.

The rearrangement links TRBV25-1 to TRBJ2-3; 9 bases are shared with TRBD2. Germline-derived CDR1 and CDR2 are MGHDK and SYGVNS. The CDR3 is 14 residues long. J gave up 5 bases and V 6 bases, and 6 bases lay outside the gene matches. The CDR3 is CASSLTSGLDTQYF. The CDR3 region has the DNA TGTGCCAGCAGCCTGACTAGCGGACTAGATACGCAGTATTTT.

The chain carries TRBV18 and TRBJ2-1; tentative D call: TRBD1 (5 bases). Trimming took off 4 bases at V and 4 bases at J, with 11 bases between the two ends. The CDR3 is made up of 14 amino acids. The germline V gene encodes CDR1 KGHSH and CDR2 LQKENI. The CDR3 is CASSLLQVYNEQFF. The CDR3 bases are TGTGCCAGCTCACTCCTACAGGTTTACAATGAGCAGTTCTTC.

The rearrangement joins TRBV28 to TRBJ2-1, with TRBD1 identical over 10 bases. The CDR3 runs to 16 residues. The J segment lost 7 bases and the V segment lost 2 bases, leaving 8 bases of the junction unmatched. Germline V gives CDR1 MDHEN, CDR2 SYDVKM. CDR3 amino acids: CASSLLRDRGRNEQFF. The CDR3 DNA reads as TGTGCCAGCAGTTTACTCCGGGACAGGGGCAGGAATGAGCAGTTCTTC.